This entry features one TCR beta chain sequence. These data belong to a study of blood T cell repertoires in COVID-19. Study information: Specimens from acute and convalescent COVID-19 originated in the United States, Italy and Spain. Sample material is recorded as cDNA or gDNA derived from T cells, B-cell-depleted T cells, or PBMCs.

As processed by the authors: It was from reference gene primer amplification that nucleated cell counts were estimated. The assay was immunoSEQ multiplex PCR, and TCRdb's table has in-frame clones only and misses some. V and J calls and clone size come straight from that table; D and trimming were deduced from the DNA. The sample includes some 250,000 clones, 88% of them seen just once. Germline values: CDR1 KGHSY, CDR2 FQNENV. V dropped 0 bases and J dropped 6 bases, with 11 bases sitting between them. The CDR3 runs to 14 residues. This TCR came from a woman in her 40s who had recovered from COVID-19. Input material: peripheral blood. The rearrangement joins TRBV16 to TRBJ1-2; D not certain. The CDR3 reads CASSQSSGTHGYTF. The CDR3 nucleotides are TGTGCCAGCAGCCAATCTTCCGGTACCCATGGCTACACCTTC.